This TCR beta chain was recovered during a study of T cells after yellow fever vaccination. Background on the study: Fractions of limited cellularity were prepared by means of SMART-Seq v4 Ultra Low Input. Broader study findings: The secondary response was weaker, and its peak arrived faster, on day 5 versus 15. The booster response re-showed most primary clones: more than 95% CD4, almost 90% CD8.

The authors made TCR cDNA by 5'RACE template switching, adding a universal primer site and UMIs. TCRdb passed the 5' RACE reads through MiXCR, listing each CDR3 protein once. The table lists about 630,000 distinct CDR3 sequences, roughly an eighth of them singletons, with about 15% in the top ten. Germline CDR1 reads SGHVS; CDR2 reads FNYEAQ. The V end was cut by 1 base, the J end by 1 base, with 12 bases between. This CDR3 is built from 16 residues. For this clonotype: No antigen is known for it.

V gene TRBV7-6 combines with J gene TRBJ2-3; a possible D gene is TRBD2 (7 bases). The input for sequencing was PBMCs, taken on the day of the yellow fever booster vaccination. The TCR was taken from a man aged 30-40 years who received the YFV17D yellow fever vaccine. CDR3 bases: TGTGCCAGCAGCTTAGGCCTCGGGGGGCGCACAGATACGCAGTATTTT. Translation: CASSLGLGGRTDTQYF.